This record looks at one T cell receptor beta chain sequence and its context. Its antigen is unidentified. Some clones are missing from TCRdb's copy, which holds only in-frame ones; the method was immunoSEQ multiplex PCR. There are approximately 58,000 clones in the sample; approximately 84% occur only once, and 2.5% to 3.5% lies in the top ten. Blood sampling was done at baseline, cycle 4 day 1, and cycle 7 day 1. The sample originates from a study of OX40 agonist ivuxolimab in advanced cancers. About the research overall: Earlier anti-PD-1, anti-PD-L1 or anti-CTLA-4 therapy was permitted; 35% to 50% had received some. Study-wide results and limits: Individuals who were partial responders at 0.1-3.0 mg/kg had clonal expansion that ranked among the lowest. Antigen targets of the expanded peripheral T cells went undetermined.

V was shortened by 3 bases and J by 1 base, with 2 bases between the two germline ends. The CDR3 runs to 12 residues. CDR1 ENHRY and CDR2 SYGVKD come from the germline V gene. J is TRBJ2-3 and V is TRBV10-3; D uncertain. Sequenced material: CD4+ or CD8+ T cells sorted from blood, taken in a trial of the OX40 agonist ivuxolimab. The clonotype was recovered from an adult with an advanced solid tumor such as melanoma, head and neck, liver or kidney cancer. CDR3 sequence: CAISDRTDTQYF. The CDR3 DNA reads TGTGCCATCAGTGATCGCACAGATACGCAGTATTTT.